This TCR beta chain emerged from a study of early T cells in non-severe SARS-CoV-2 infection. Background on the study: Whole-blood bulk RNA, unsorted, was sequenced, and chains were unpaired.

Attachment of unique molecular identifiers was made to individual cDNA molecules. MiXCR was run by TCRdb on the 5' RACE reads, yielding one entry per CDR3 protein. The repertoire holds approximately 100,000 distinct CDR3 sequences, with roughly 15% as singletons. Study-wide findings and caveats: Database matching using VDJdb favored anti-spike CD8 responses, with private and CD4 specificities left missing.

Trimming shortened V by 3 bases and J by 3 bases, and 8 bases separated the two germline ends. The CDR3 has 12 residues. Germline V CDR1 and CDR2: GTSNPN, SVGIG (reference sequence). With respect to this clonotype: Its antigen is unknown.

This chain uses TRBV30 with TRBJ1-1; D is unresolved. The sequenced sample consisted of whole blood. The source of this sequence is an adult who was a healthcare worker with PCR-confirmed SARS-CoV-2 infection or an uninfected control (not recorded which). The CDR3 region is CAWSPYYTEAFF. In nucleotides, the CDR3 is TGTGCCTGGAGCCCCTATTACACTGAAGCTTTCTTT. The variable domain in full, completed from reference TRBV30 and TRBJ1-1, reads SQTIHQWPATLVQPVGSPLSLECTVEGTSNPNLYWYRQAAGRGLQLLFYSVGIGQISSEVPQNLSASRPQDRQFILSSKKLLLSDSGFYLCAWSPYYTEAFFGQGTRLTVV.